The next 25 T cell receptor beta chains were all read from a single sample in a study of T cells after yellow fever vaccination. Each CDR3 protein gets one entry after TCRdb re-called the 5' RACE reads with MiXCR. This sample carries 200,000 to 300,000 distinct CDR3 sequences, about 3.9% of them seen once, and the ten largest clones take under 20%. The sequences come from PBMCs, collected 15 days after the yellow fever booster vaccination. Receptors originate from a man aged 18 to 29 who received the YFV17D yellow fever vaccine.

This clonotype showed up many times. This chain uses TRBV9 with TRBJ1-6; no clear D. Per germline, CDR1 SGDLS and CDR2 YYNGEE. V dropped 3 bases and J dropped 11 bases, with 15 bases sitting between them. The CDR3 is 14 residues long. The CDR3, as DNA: TGTGCCAGCAGCGCGACGGGTTTCGTGACACCCCTCCACTTT. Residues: CASSATGFVTPLHF.

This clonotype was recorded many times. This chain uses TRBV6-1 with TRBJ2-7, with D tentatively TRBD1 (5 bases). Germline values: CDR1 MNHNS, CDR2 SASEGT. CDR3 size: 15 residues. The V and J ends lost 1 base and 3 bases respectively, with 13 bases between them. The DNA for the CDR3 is TGTGCCAGCAGTGAAGGGTCAGGGCAGCTCTACGAGCAGTACTTC. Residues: CASSEGSGQLYEQYF.

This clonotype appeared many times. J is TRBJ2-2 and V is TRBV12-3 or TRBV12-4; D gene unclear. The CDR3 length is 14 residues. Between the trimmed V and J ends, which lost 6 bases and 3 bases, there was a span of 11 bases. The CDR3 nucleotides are TGTGCCAGCAGGCCATGGTGGGACACCGGGGAGCTGTTTTTT. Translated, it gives CASRPWWDTGELFF.

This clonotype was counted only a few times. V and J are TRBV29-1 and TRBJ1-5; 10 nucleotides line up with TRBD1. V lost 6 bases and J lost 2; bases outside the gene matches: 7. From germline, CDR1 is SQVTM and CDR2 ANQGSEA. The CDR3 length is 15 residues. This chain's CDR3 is CSVQLTGGGNQPQHF. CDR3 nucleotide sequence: TGCAGCGTCCAATTGACAGGGGGCGGCAATCAGCCCCAGCATTTT.

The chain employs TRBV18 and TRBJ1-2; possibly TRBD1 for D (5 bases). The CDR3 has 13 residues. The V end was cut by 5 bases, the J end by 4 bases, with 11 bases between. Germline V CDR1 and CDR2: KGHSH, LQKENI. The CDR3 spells CASSTDSVYGYTF. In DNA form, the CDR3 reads TGTGCCAGCTCAACCGACAGCGTCTATGGCTACACCTTC.

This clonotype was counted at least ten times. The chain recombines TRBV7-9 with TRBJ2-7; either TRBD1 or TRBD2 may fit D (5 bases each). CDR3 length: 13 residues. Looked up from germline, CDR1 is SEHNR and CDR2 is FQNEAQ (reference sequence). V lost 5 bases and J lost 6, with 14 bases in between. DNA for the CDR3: TGTGCCAGCAGCGCAGGTTCGGGACCCGAGCAGTACTTC. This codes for CASSAGSGPEQYF.

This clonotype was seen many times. The CDR3 protein is CASSMTGGGGELFF. The CDR3 DNA reads TGTGCCAGCAGCATGACAGGGGGCGGCGGGGAGCTGTTTTTT. This chain uses TRBV7-3 with TRBJ2-2, with 10 bases lining up with TRBD1. Germline assignment: CDR1 SGHTA and CDR2 FQGTGA. The ends lost 5 bases at V and 7 bases at J; junction bases unmatched: 4. This CDR3 has 14 residues.

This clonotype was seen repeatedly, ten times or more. CDR3 bases: TGTGCCAGCTGCCGGGACAGGTTGTATGGCTACACCTTC. Amino acid sequence: CASCRDRLYGYTF. The rearrangement uses TRBV12-3 or TRBV12-4 and TRBJ1-2, with 8 bases matching TRBD1. Losses at the gene ends were 8 bases for V and 5 bases for J; bases not matched to a gene: 7. This CDR3 spans 13 amino acids.

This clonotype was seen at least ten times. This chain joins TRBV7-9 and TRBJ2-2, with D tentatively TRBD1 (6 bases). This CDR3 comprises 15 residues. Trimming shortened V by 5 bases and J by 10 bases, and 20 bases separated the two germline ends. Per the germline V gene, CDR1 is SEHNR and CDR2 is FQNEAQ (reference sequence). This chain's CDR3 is CASSQNVETGKELFF. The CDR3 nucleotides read TGTGCCAGCAGCCAAAACGTAGAAACAGGGAAGGAGCTGTTTTTT.

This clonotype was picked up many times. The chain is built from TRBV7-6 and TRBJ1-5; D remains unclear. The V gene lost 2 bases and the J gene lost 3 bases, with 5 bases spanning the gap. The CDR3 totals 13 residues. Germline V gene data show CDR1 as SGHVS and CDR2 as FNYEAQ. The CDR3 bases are TGTGCCAGCAGCTTACAGCTCAATCAGCCCCAGCATTTT. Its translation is CASSLQLNQPQHF. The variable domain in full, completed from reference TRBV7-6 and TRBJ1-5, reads GAGVSQSPRYKVTKRGQDVALRCDPISGHVSLYWYRQALGQGPEFLTYFNYEAQQDKSGLPNDRFSAERPEGSISTLTIQRTEQRDSAMYRCASSLQLNQPQHFGDGTRLSIL.

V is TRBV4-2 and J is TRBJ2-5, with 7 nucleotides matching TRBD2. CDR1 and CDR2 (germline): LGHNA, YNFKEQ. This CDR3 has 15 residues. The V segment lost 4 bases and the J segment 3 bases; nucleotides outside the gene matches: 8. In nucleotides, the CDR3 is TGTGCCAGCAGCCCCCGGTCCAGCGGGGAAGAGACCCAGTACTTC. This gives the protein CASSPRSSGEETQYF.

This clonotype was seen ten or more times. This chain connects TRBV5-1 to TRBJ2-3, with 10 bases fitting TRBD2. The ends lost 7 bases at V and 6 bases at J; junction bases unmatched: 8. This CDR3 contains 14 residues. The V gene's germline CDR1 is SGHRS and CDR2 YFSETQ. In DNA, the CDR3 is TGCGCCAGCTCCCCAGCGGGGGGGCCGGATACGCAGTATTTT. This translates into CASSPAGGPDTQYF.

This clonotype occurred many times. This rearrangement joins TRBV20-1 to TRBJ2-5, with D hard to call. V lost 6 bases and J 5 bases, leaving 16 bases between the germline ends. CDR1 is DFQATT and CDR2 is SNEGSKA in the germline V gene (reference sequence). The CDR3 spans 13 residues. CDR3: CSALIAAIETQYF. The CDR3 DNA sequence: TGCAGTGCCCTAATTGCGGCTATCGAGACCCAGTACTTC.

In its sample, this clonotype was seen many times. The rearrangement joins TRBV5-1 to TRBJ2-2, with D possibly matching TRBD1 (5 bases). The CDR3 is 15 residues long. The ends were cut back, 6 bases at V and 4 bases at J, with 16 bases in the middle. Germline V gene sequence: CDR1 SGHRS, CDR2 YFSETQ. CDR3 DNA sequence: TGCGCCAGCAACTGGGGCGGCACGATCACCGGGGAGCTGTTTTTT. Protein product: CASNWGGTITGELFF.

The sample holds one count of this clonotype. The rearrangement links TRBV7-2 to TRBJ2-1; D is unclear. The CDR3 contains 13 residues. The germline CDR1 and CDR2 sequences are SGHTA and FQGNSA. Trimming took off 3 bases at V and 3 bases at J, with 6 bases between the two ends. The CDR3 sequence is CASSFSDYNEQFF. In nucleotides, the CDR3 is TGTGCCAGCAGCTTTAGTGACTACAATGAGCAGTTCTTC.

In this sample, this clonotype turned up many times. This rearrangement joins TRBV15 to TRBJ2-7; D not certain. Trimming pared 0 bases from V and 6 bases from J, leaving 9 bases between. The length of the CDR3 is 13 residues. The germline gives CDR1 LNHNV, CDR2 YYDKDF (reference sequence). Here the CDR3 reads CATSRDRLSEQYF. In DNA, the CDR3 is TGTGCCACCAGCAGAGACAGGTTGAGCGAGCAGTACTTC. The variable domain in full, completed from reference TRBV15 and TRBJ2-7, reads DAMVIQNPRYQVTQFGKPVTLSCSQTLNHNVMYWYQQKSSQAPKLLFHYYDKDFNNEADTPDNFQSRRPNTSFCFLDIRSPGLGDTAMYLCATSRDRLSEQYFGPGTRLTVT.

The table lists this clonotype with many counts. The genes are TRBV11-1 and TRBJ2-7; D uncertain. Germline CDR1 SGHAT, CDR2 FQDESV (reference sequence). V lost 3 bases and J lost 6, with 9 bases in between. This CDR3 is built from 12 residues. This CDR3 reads CASSFSLSEQYF. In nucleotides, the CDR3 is TGTGCCAGCAGCTTTAGCCTAAGCGAGCAGTACTTC.

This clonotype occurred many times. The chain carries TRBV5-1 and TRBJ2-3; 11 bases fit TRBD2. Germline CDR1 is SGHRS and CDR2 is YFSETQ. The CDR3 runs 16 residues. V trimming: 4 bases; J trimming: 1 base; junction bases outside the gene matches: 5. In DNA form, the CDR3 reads TGCGCCAGCAGCGTCCCGACTAGCGGGGGCACAGATACGCAGTATTTT. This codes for CASSVPTSGGTDTQYF.

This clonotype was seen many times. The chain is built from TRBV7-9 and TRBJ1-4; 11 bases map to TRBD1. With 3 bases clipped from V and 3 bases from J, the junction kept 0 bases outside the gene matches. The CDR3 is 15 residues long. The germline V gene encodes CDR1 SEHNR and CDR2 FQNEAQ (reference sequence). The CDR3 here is CASSLDRGPNEKLFF. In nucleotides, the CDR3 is TGTGCCAGCAGCTTGGACAGGGGGCCTAATGAAAAACTGTTTTTT.

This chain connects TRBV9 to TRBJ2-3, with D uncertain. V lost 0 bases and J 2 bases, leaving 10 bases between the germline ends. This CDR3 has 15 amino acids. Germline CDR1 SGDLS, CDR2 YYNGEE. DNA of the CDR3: TGTGCCAGCAGCGTAGGTTGGGGATTCACAGATACGCAGTATTTT. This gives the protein CASSVGWGFTDTQYF.

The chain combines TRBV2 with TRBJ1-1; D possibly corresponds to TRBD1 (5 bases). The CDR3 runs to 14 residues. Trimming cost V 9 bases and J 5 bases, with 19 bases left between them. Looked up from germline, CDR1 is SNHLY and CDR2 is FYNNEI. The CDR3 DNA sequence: TGTGCCAGACGATCCGCAGGGATAGTTACTGAAGCTTTCTTT. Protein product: CARRSAGIVTEAFF. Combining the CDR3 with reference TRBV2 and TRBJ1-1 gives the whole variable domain EPEVTQTPSHQVTQMGQEVILRCVPISNHLYFYWYRQILGQKVEFLVSFYNNEISEKSEIFDDQFSVERPDGSNFTLKIRSTKLEDSAMYFCARRSAGIVTEAFFGQGTRLTVV.

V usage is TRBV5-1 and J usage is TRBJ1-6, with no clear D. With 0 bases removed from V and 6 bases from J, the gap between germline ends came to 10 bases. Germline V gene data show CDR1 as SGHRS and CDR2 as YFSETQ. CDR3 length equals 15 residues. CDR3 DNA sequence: TGCGCCAGCAGCTTGGCCGTAGGGTTTAATTCACCCCTCCACTTT. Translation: CASSLAVGFNSPLHF.

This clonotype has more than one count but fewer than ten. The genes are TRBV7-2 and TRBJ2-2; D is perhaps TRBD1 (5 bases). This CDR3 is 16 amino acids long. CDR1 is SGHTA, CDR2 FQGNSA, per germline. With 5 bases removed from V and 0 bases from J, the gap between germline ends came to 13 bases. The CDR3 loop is CASSHWTTANTGELFF. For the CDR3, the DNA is TGTGCCAGCAGCCATTGGACGACAGCGAACACCGGGGAGCTGTTTTTT.

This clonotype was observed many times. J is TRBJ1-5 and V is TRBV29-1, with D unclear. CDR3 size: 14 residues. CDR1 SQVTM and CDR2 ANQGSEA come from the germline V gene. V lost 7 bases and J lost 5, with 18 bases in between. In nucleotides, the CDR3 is TGCAGCGATAGGAGGCAGGCCAGAGATCAGCCCCAGCATTTT. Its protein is CSDRRQARDQPQHF.

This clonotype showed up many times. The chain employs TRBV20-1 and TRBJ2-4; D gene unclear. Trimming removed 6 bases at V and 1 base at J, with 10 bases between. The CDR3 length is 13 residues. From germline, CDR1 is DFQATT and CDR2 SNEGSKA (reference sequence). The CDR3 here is CSAEFRAKNIQYF. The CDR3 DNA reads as TGCAGTGCCGAGTTTCGGGCCAAAAACATTCAGTACTTC.